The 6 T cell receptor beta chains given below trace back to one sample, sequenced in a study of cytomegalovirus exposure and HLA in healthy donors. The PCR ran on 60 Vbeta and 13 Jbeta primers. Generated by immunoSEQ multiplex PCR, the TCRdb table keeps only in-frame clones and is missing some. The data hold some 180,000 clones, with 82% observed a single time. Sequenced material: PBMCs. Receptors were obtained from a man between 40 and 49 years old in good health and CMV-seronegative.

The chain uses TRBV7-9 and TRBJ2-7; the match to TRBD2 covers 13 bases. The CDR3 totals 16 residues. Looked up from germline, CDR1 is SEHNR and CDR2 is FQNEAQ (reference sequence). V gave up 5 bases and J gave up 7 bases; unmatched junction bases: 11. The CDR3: CASSPRTSGGPLEQYF. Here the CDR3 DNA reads TGTGCCAGCAGCCCTCGGACTAGCGGGGGCCCACTGGAGCAGTACTTC.

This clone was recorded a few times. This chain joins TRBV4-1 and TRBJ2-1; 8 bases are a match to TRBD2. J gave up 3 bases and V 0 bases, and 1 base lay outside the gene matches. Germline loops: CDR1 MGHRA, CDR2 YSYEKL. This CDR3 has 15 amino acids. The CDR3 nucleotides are TGCGCCAGCAGCCAAGAAGCGGGAGTCTACAATGAGCAGTTCTTC. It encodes CASSQEAGVYNEQFF.

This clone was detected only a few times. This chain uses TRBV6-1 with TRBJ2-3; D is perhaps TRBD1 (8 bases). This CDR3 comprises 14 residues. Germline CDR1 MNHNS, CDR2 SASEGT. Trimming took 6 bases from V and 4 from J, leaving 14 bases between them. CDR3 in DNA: TGTGCCAGCAGGACACAGGGGGGGTCAGATACGCAGTATTTT. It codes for CASRTQGGSDTQYF.

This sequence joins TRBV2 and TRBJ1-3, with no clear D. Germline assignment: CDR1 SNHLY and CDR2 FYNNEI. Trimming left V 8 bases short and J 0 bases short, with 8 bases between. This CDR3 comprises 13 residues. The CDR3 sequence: CASFLISGNTIYF. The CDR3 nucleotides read TGTGCCAGCTTCTTAATCTCTGGAAACACCATATATTTT.

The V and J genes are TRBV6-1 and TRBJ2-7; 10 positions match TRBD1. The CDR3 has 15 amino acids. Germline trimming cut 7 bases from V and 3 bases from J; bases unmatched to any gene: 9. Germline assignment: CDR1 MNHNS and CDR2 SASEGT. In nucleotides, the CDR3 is TGTGCCAGCATTCTAAGGACAGGGGGGTACTACGAGCAGTACTTC. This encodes CASILRTGGYYEQYF.

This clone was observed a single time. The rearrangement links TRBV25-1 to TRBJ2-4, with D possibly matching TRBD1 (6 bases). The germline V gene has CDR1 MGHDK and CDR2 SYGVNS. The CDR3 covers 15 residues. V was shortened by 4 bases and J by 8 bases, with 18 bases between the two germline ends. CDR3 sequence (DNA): TGTGCCAGCAGTGCGATAGGGACAATGGAGGACATTCAGTACTTC. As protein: CASSAIGTMEDIQYF.